This T cell receptor (beta chain) was captured in a study of T cell repertoires in cytomegalovirus infection. Findings and caveats of the study: The study found HLA-C-restricted CMV-specific TCR beta clonotypes dominating the ex vivo response.

CDR3 length equals 15 residues. Between the trimmed V and J ends, which lost 6 bases and 4 bases, there was a span of 18 bases. In germline, CDR1 is SGHTA, CDR2 FQGNSA. TCRdb ran MiXCR on the reads and lists one entry per CDR3 protein. The sample includes 450,000 to 650,000 distinct CDR3 sequences, 26% of them seen just once. This clonotype was observed many times. Antigen: not known. The sequenced sample consisted of PBMCs. The rearrangement joins TRBV7-2 to TRBJ1-2; TRBD1 is a possible D gene (5 bases). The receptor was derived from a human donor in good health (CMV status not recorded). Some clones in this sample may be carry-over from other donors' samples. The DNA for the CDR3 is TGTGCCAGCAGTACTATGGGACGGTATACCTATGGCTACACCTTC. This codes for CASSTMGRYTYGYTF.